This is a list of T cell receptor beta chains from one sample in a study of CD4 T cells in relation to SARS-CoV-2 and coronaviruses. Antigens of these TCRs are unknown. Profiling relied on immunoSEQ multiplex PCR, and the TCRdb table lists in-frame clones only, not all of them. Of more than 15,000 clones in the sample, 82% were seen once. Sequencing input: CD4+ T cells from PBMCs, cultured in vitro. The receptors stem from a human donor in good health. CDR3s leave out the opening cysteine and the closing phenylalanine or tryptophan.

>TRBV6-5|TRBJ1-3
ASSLSDSRSGNTIY
>TRBV18|TRBJ1-1
ASSPGKDGSNTEAF
>TRBV19|TRBJ1-1
ASSTWGTEAF
>TRBV7-2|TRBJ2-2
ASSRLRGELF
>TRBV9|TRBJ2-2
ASSVGGTNTGELF
>TRBV5-6|TRBJ1-5
ASSRTHNQPQH
>TRBV2|TRBJ1-2
ASSWDSRTYGYT
>TRBV4-2|TRBJ2-1
ASSQDEGATSGYYNEQF
>TRBV30|TRBJ1-1
AFDRGGSNTEAF
>TRBV6-5|TRBJ2-2
ASTPADRNTGELF
>TRBV5-5|TRBJ2-5
ASSGGVADRETQY
>TRBV7-2|TRBJ2-7
ASSSRGGGLSYEQY
>TRBV25-1|TRBJ1-1
ASSEYGGRGNTEAF
>TRBV4-3|TRBJ1-5
ASSQDRGQPQH
>TRBV4-3|TRBJ1-3
ASSQDPGGLGNTIY
>TRBV10-1|TRBJ1-4
ASSPGQGLEKLF
>TRBV9|TRBJ2-3
ASSVGGLAPGTQY
>TRBV29-1|TRBJ2-4
SVEDGTNQNIQY
>TRBV11-1|TRBJ2-1
ASSSDRIREQF
>TRBV7-6|TRBJ1-1
ASSLSLRDRNTEAF
>TRBV18|TRBJ2-2
ASSPPRHTGELF
>TRBV4-3|TRBJ1-3
ASSPRASISGNTIY
>TRBV29-1|TRBJ1-6
SVGGGYNSPLH
>TRBV6-6|TRBJ2-7
ASSYTLPGQGEQY
>TRBV7-2|TRBJ2-7
ASSLGGRYEQY
>TRBV10-2|TRBJ1-5
ASSPDHSNQPQH
>TRBV5-1|TRBJ2-3
ASSLTAGGPTDTQY
>TRBV9|TRBJ2-2
ASSLARGTGELF
>TRBV28|TRBJ2-2
ASRNLDRATGELF
>TRBV19|TRBJ1-1
ASSISQTNTEAF
>TRBV4-3|TRBJ2-1
ASSQDTGKQF
>TRBV10-3|TRBJ1-2
AISDLQNLNYGYT
>TRBV2|TRBJ2-5
ASRPGTGVETQY
>TRBV10-3|TRBJ1-2
AITQRGTEGAGYT
>TRBV29-1|TRBJ2-5
SVEDLRGGAGETQY
>TRBV6-5|TRBJ1-2
ASRVTGPYGYT
>TRBV7-9|TRBJ2-5
ASSPPGTGFQKETQY
>TRBV29-1|TRBJ2-7
SVEDGRGVGYEQY
>TRBV5-1|TRBJ1-1
ASSLGLGNRGLVDEAF
>TRBV2|TRBJ2-5
ASSEALGGRGQY
>TRBV7-9|TRBJ2-4
ASSLGGRDIQY
>TRBV7-8|TRBJ2-7
ASSLRSGTGIPYEQY
>TRBV6-5|TRBJ1-4
ASRPGQGREKLF
>TRBV18|TRBJ2-7
ASSPRVAGAGGEQY
>TRBV29-1|TRBJ2-1
SVNSVWGSYNEQF
>TRBV7-2|TRBJ1-5
ASSYRPNQPQH
>TRBV14|TRBJ1-1
ASSPFKEKAF
>TRBV6-1|TRBJ1-5
ASSDIDRQPQH
>TRBV6-5|TRBJ1-2
ASSYYGQGYYGYT
>TRBV7-9|TRBJ1-4
ASSQRRGFDYEKLF
>TRBV14|TRBJ2-7
ASSQDGVGQGRSEQY
>TRBV5-1|TRBJ2-7
ASSIGTGEYEQY
>TRBV7-2|TRBJ2-1
ASSSRLGVVYNEQF
>TRBV6-5|TRBJ1-1
ASTKVLWNTEAF
>TRBV3-1/TRBV3-2|TRBJ2-1
ATRQGYNDVQF
>TRBV7-9|TRBJ1-2
ASSLAVSNYGYT
>TRBV5-4|TRBJ1-1
ASSLGRTRNTEAF
>TRBV3-1/TRBV3-2|TRBJ2-7
ASSPAGTIYEQY
>TRBV5-6|TRBJ1-3
ASSYRGFSGNTIY